The 24 T cell receptor beta chains in this list originate from one sample, sequenced in a study of T cell clonality in common variable immunodeficiency. The repertoire was sequenced with immunoSEQ multiplex PCR; TCRdb's copy has only in-frame clones and lacks some. The data show about 40,000 clones, with none appearing a single time. Material: peripheral blood mononuclear cells. The source of these receptors is a person aged 18 to 70 in good health.

In its sample, this clone was seen many times. The CDR3 region is CASSTRQGYEQYF. CDR3 bases read: TGTGCCAGCAGCACTAGACAGGGCTACGAG. V usage is TRBV13 and J usage is TRBJ2-7; the match to TRBD1 covers 7 bases. The read ends 3 residues before the CDR3 terminus; that terminus is restored from the germline J gene. This CDR3 region has 13 residues. V was clipped by 5 bases and J by 3 bases; unmatched bases: 4. CDR1 and CDR2 (germline): PRHDT, FYEKMQ (reference sequence).

This clone has a count of ten or more. The read gets to within 3 residues of the CDR3 end, and the germline J gene fills in the rest. The chain combines TRBV7-2 with TRBJ2-3; 9 nucleotides line up with TRBD2. The J segment lost 5 bases and the V segment lost 7 bases, leaving 7 bases of the junction unmatched. The length of the CDR3 is 14 residues. The germline V gene has CDR1 SGHTA and CDR2 FQGNSA. The CDR3 sequence is CASTAGGPVDTQYF. The covered CDR3 bases are TGTGCCAGCACCGCGGGAGGGCCTGTAGATACG.

Concerning this clone itself: The read ends 3 residues shy of where the CDR3 ends; the end is completed using the germline J gene. This chain joins TRBV2 and TRBJ2-7, with TRBD2 identical over 8 bases. V shed 6 bases, J shed 2 bases, and the junction held 6 bases outside the gene matches. Germline CDR1 is SNHLY and CDR2 is FYNNEI. CDR3 size: 14 residues. Incomplete CDR3 DNA: TGTGCCAGCAGGGCCCAGCGGGGGACCTACGAG. Its protein product is CASRAQRGTYE. The full CDR3 is CASRAQRGTYEQYF.

This clone was seen ten or more times. The sequenced fragment ends 3 residues before the CDR3 boundary, so the rest is inferred from the germline J gene. The V gene is TRBV20-1, the J gene TRBJ2-2; 10 nucleotides line up with TRBD2. This CDR3 region has 17 residues. Germline CDR1 reads DFQATT; CDR2 reads SNEGSKA (reference sequence). V shed 6 bases, J shed 6 bases, and the junction held 16 bases outside the gene matches. Here the CDR3 reads CSAVSPWLAGDPGELFF. The CDR3 DNA, read in part, is TGCAGTGCCGTTAGTCCCTGGCTAGCGGGAGATCCCGGGGAG.

In this sample, this clone turned up many times. The observed sequence ends 3 residues before the CDR3 terminus, with the missing tail filled in from the germline J gene. The chain is built from TRBV6-1 and TRBJ1-2, with D perhaps matching TRBD1 (5 bases). V lost 1 base to trimming and J lost 5 bases, with 8 bases between them. This CDR3 comprises 13 residues. The germline V gene has CDR1 MNHNS and CDR2 SASEGT. CDR3 DNA, as far as it was read: TGTGCCAGCAGTGAAGGGCAGGGTTATGGC. Amino acid sequence: CASSEGQGYG. The entire CDR3 protein reads CASSEGQGYGYTF.

This clone has a handful of counts. The sequence runs out 3 residues before the end of the CDR3; the remainder is reconstructed from the germline J gene. The J gene is TRBJ1-2, the V gene TRBV30, with 7 bases matching TRBD1. The V segment lost 0 bases and the J segment 2 bases; nucleotides outside the gene matches: 3. Germline assignment: CDR1 GTSNPN and CDR2 SVGIG (reference sequence). The CDR3 runs to 14 residues. CDR3 DNA (partial): TGTGCCTGGAGTGTAAGGGACAGAAACTATGGC. Translated: CAWSVRDRNYG. The entire CDR3 protein is CAWSVRDRNYGYTF.

This clone was observed a handful of times. The CDR3 end falls 3 residues outside the read, so it is completed with the germline J gene. This sequence joins TRBV18 and TRBJ2-7, with D possibly TRBD1 on 6 matching bases. V was clipped by 3 bases and J by 1 base, with 13 bases between them. CDR1 and CDR2 from the germline V gene are KGHSH and LQKENI. The CDR3 covers 15 residues. Partial CDR3 DNA: TGTGCCAGCTCACCGTCGGGGACACTTTCCTACGAG. Protein sequence: CASSPSGTLSYE. Given in full, the CDR3 is CASSPSGTLSYEQYF.

This clone was seen many times. The read terminates 3 residues before the CDR3 end, so the remaining end is supplied by the germline J gene. This chain uses TRBV5-5 with TRBJ2-2; D unclear. Germline CDR1 is SGHKS and CDR2 is YYEKEE (reference sequence). Trimming pared 2 bases from V and 9 bases from J, leaving 8 bases between. CDR3 length: 12 residues. The CDR3 protein is CASSFIQRELFF. The sequenced CDR3 bases are TGTGCCAGCAGCTTCATACAACGGGAG.

This clone has ten or more counts. The CDR3 end lies 3 residues beyond the end of the read and is filled in from the germline J gene. The sample holds other DNA sequences that translate to the same CDR3. The chain has TRBV7-8 and TRBJ1-3; D possibly corresponds to TRBD1 (5 bases). The germline CDR1 and CDR2 sequences are SGHVS and FQNEAQ. CDR3 length: 17 residues. Trimming cost V 5 bases and J 0 bases, with 17 bases left between them. Partial CDR3 DNA: TGTGCCAGCAGCGTTTCGACCGCAGGGAACTCTGGAAACACC. Its translation is CASSVSTAGNSGNT. The entire CDR3 is CASSVSTAGNSGNTIYF.

The table lists this clone with many counts. Sequencing ends 3 residues short of the CDR3 end; the germline J gene provides the rest. This rearrangement joins TRBV20-1 to TRBJ2-7, with 10 positions matching TRBD2. The CDR3 extends over 14 amino acids. The germline CDR1 and CDR2 sequences are DFQATT and SNEGSKA (reference sequence). Trimming at V came to 6 bases and at J to 4 bases, leaving 9 bases not matched to a gene. The part of the CDR3 DNA that was read is TGCAGTGCCACGGAGCTAGCGGGAGTTTACGAG. It codes for CSATELAGVYE. The CDR3 reads in full as CSATELAGVYEQYF.

The sample holds many counts of this clone. The read finishes 3 residues shy of the CDR3 end, and the germline J gene is used to complete it. V usage is TRBV2 and J usage is TRBJ2-1; D gene uncertain. CDR1 is SNHLY and CDR2 is FYNNEI in the germline V gene. Between the trimmed V and J ends, which lost 7 bases and 3 bases, there was a span of 7 bases. This CDR3 spans 12 amino acids. This CDR3 reads CASMADYNEQFF. The covered CDR3 bases are TGTGCCAGCATGGCAGACTACAATGAG.

This clone was counted at least ten times. The observed sequence ends 3 residues before the CDR3 terminus, with the missing tail filled in from the germline J gene. The chain recombines TRBV20-1 with TRBJ2-3; 8 bases match TRBD1. The V gene end was trimmed by 5 bases and the J gene end by 5 bases; junction bases not matched to a gene: 3. The CDR3 length is 12 residues. Looked up from germline, CDR1 is DFQATT and CDR2 is SNEGSKA (reference sequence). The DNA read from the CDR3 is TGCAGTGCTCCAGGGGGCTTAGATACG. Its translation: CSAPGGLDT. The complete CDR3 sequence is CSAPGGLDTQYF.

This clone was recorded many times. The DNA ends 3 residues before the CDR3 does, and the rest of the CDR3 is filled in from the germline J gene. The chain uses TRBV20-1 and TRBJ1-2, with a weak D call TRBD1 (6 bases). V shed 5 bases and J shed 7 bases, with 17 bases lying between them. The CDR3 is 13 residues long. Looked up from germline, CDR1 is DFQATT and CDR2 is SNEGSKA (reference sequence). This CDR3 is CSAGQSGVGGYTF. The DNA read from the CDR3 is TGCAGTGCTGGACAGAGCGGGGTGGGTGGC.

The sample holds many counts of this clone. With the read ending 3 residues before the CDR3 end, the germline J gene is used to fill in that end. The chain recombines TRBV19 with TRBJ2-2; possible D gene TRBD2, 6 bases. Trimming took off 6 bases at V and 1 base at J, with 15 bases between the two ends. From germline, CDR1 is LNHDA and CDR2 SQIVND (reference sequence). The CDR3 runs to 16 residues. This CDR3 reads CASRKASAKNTGELFF. The sequenced CDR3 bases are TGTGCCAGTAGAAAGGCTAGCGCCAAGAACACCGGGGAG. Supplemented by reference TRBV19 and TRBJ2-2, the full variable domain reads DGGITQSPKYLFRKEGQNVTLSCEQNLNHDAMYWYRQDPGQGLRLIYYSQIVNDFQKGDIAEGYSVSREKKESFPLTVTSAQKNPTAFYLCASRKASAKNTGELFFGEGSRLTVL.

This clone was observed many times. The missing CDR3 end, 3 residues past where the read stops, is filled in from the germline J gene. The chain joins TRBV20-1 to TRBJ2-1, with TRBD2 identical over 8 bases. V dropped 3 bases and J dropped 2; count of bases not matched to a gene: 3. This CDR3 is built from 14 residues. The germline CDR1 and CDR2 sequences are DFQATT and SNEGSKA (reference sequence). The CDR3 protein is CSASSGRTYNEQFF. The sequenced CDR3 bases are TGCAGTGCTAGCAGCGGGAGAACCTACAATGAG.

In its sample, this clone was seen many times. Sequencing ends 3 residues short of the CDR3 end; the germline J gene provides the rest. This chain joins TRBV5-4 and TRBJ2-3; D is perhaps TRBD2 (5 bases). CDR1 and CDR2 from the germline V gene are SGHNT and YYREEE (reference sequence). This CDR3 is 15 amino acids long. The V end was cut by 2 bases, the J end by 0 bases, with 10 bases between. This CDR3 reads CASSFRGPSTDTQYF. Partial CDR3 DNA: TGTGCCAGCAGCTTCAGAGGGCCGAGCACAGATACG.

This clone was counted many times. The read stops 3 residues short of the end of the CDR3; the missing end is completed from the germline J gene. The chain joins TRBV30 to TRBJ2-2; 8 bases agree with TRBD2. The germline CDR1 and CDR2 sequences are GTSNPN and SVGIG (reference sequence). Unmatched junction bases numbered 8, after V lost 3 bases and J lost 5 bases. The CDR3 consists of 15 residues. This chain's CDR3 is CAWSERGLGTGELFF. CDR3 bases read: TGTGCCTGGAGCGAGCGGGGGTTGGGGACCGGGGAG. The full variable domain, its missing parts supplied by reference TRBV30 and TRBJ2-2, is SQTIHQWPATLVQPVGSPLSLECTVEGTSNPNLYWYRQAAGRGLQLLFYSVGIGQISSEVPQNLSASRPQDRQFILSSKKLLLSDSGFYLCAWSERGLGTGELFFGEGSRLTVL.

In its sample, this clone was seen many times. The CDR3 end lies 3 residues beyond the end of the read and is filled in from the germline J gene. The V call is TRBV6-4, the J call TRBJ2-1; 10 positions match TRBD2. The CDR3 is 14 amino acids. V trimming: 5 bases; J trimming: 9 bases; junction bases outside the gene matches: 7. Germline values: CDR1 MRHNA, CDR2 SNTAGT. CDR3 DNA, as far as it was read: TGTGCCAGCAGTATAGCGGGAGGATCGGGTGAG. Translating it yields CASSIAGGSGE. The complete CDR3 sequence is CASSIAGGSGEQFF.

This clone was counted many times. The sequence runs out 3 residues before the end of the CDR3; the remainder is reconstructed from the germline J gene. The chain has TRBV7-2 and TRBJ1-1; TRBD1 agrees at 7 bases. CDR3 size: 15 residues. The germline V gene encodes CDR1 SGHTA and CDR2 FQGNSA. Germline trimming cut 5 bases from V and 3 bases from J; bases unmatched to any gene: 9. The CDR3 sequence: CASSLVQGRYTEAFF. The sequenced part of the CDR3 DNA is TGTGCCAGCAGCCTTGTACAGGGGAGGTACACTGAA.

This clone was seen ten or more times. Read sequence stops 3 residues before the CDR3 end, and the germline J gene provides the missing end. V is TRBV6-7 and J is TRBJ2-7; 9 bases fit TRBD1. TRBV6-7 is known as an ORF, though its function is uncertain. The CDR3 loop spans 15 amino acids. Trimming removed 4 bases from V and 3 bases from J; junction bases left unmatched: 7. The CDR3 loop reads CASSSGQGQLYEQYF. The DNA read from the CDR3 is TGTGCCAGCAGTTCCGGACAGGGGCAACTCTACGAG.

The sample holds a few counts of this clone. The read terminates 3 residues ahead of where the CDR3 ends, so the germline J gene completes it. This chain joins TRBV7-8 and TRBJ2-5; TRBD1 aligns across 7 bases. The CDR3 covers 17 residues. Germline CDR1 SGHVS, CDR2 FQNEAQ. V lost 2 bases, J lost 1 base, and 10 bases stayed unmatched. The part of the CDR3 DNA that was read is TGTGCCAGCAGCTTAAACAGGGGACCGGCGTCCCAAGAGACC. As protein: CASSLNRGPASQET. The entire CDR3 sequence reads CASSLNRGPASQETQYF. Using reference TRBV7-8 and TRBJ2-5 for the parts outside the CDR3, the full variable domain is GAGVSQSPRYKVAKRGQDVALRCDPISGHVSLFWYQQALGQGPEFLTYFQNEAQLDKSGLPSDRFFAERPEGSVSTLKIQRTQQEDSAVYLCASSLNRGPASQETQYFGPGTRLLVL.

In its sample, this clone was seen many times. The CDR3 end is not reached by the read, which stops 3 residues before it; the germline J gene fills it in. The chain employs TRBV5-4 and TRBJ2-5; perhaps TRBD1 as D (5 bases). Germline CDR1 and CDR2: SGHNT and YYREEE (reference sequence). The CDR3 contains 14 residues. V lost 0 bases, J lost 3 bases, and 9 bases lay in between. The DNA read from the CDR3 is TGTGCCAGCAGCTTGGACAGGTTGAAAGAGACC. It translates to CASSLDRLKET. Given in full, the CDR3 is CASSLDRLKETQYF.

The table lists this clone with many counts. The read comes to an end 3 residues before the CDR3 does, leaving the germline J gene to fill in the end. The chain recombines TRBV18 with TRBJ2-2; 7 bases align to TRBD1. This CDR3 has 15 residues. The V gene end was trimmed by 2 bases and the J gene end by 3 bases; junction bases not matched to a gene: 3. In germline, CDR1 is KGHSH, CDR2 LQKENI. CDR3 sequence reads: CASSPRDRYTGELFF. The sequenced CDR3 bases are TGTGCCAGCTCACCAAGGGACAGATACACCGGGGAG. Together with reference TRBV18 and TRBJ2-2, the CDR3 gives the full variable domain: NAGVMQNPRHLVRRRGQEARLRCSPMKGHSHVYWYRQLPEEGLKFMVYLQKENIIDESGMPKERFSAEFPKEGPSILRIQQVVRGDSAAYFCASSPRDRYTGELFFGEGSRLTVL.

The sample holds many counts of this clone. The read terminates 3 residues ahead of where the CDR3 ends, so the germline J gene completes it. The V gene is TRBV6-1, the J gene TRBJ2-3; D unresolved. Germline V gene sequence: CDR1 MNHNS, CDR2 SASEGT. Trimming shortened V by 2 bases and J by 2 bases, and 11 bases separated the two germline ends. The CDR3 totals 15 residues. The sequenced part of the CDR3 DNA is TGTGCCAGCAGTGAATGGGCAGGAGCCACAGATACG. This codes for CASSEWAGATDT. The full CDR3 protein is CASSEWAGATDTQYF.